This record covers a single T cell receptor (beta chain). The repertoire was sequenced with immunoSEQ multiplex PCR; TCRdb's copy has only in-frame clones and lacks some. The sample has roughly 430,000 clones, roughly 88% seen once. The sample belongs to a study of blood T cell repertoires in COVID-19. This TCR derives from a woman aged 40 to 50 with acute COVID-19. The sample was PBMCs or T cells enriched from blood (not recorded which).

The CDR3, as DNA: TGCAGTGCTAGTCGGGACAGGCAGGATGGCTACACCTTC. Protein sequence: CSASRDRQDGYTF. The rearrangement links TRBV20-1 to TRBJ1-2, with 8 bases that match TRBD1. V shed 3 bases and J 6 bases; nucleotides not matched to a gene: 6. CDR1 DFQATT and CDR2 SNEGSKA come from the germline V gene (reference sequence). The CDR3 is 13 amino acids.